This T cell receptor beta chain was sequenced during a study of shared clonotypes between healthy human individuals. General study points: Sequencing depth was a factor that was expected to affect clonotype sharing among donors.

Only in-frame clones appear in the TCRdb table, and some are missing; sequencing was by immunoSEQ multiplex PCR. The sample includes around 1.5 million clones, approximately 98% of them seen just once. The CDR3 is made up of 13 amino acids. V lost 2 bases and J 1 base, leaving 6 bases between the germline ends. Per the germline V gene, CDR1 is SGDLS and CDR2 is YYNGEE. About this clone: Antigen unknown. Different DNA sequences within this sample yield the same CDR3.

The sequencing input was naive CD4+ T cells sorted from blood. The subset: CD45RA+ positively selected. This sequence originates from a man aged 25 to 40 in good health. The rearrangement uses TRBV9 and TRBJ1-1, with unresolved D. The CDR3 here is CASSVLGNTEAFF. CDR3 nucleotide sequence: TGTGCCAGCAGCGTCTTAGGGAACACTGAAGCTTTCTTT.